This T cell receptor beta chain was observed in a study of vaccination and CD4 T cells after COVID-19. Across the study: Investigators stimulated cells with overlapping spike peptides drawn from SARS-CoV-2, HCoV-NL63, HCoV-OC43 and HCoV-229E. Control cultures, each given a CEFX pool, an HIV-1 Nef pool, or no peptide, were included. General study results and limits: Post-vaccination, and not before, a median roughly 89% of reactive clones appeared in convalescent patients.

As to treatment: roughly 11-day PBMC culture with coronavirus spike peptide pools or control peptides (ViraFEST assay). This clonotype was seen only once. Its antigen remains unknown. Trimming removed 7 bases at V and 0 bases at J, with 6 bases between. Germline CDR1 reads LGHNT; CDR2 reads FRNRAP. The CDR3 is 12 amino acids. The study sequenced cultured CD4+ T cell DNA using the Oncomine TCR Beta short-read assay. TCRdb analysed the PCR reads with MiXCR anew, one entry per CDR3 protein. The sample has under 20,000 distinct CDR3 sequences; approximately 78% are singletons. The source material was CD4+ T cells from blood, cultured in vitro, sampled after SARS-CoV-2 vaccination. This chain uses TRBV12-5 with TRBJ1-1; TRBD1 might be the D (5 bases). This sequence was found in a human donor who received a COVID-19 vaccine. The CDR3 is CASAGLNTEAFF. CDR3 DNA: TGTGCTAGTGCAGGGCTGAACACTGAAGCTTTCTTT.